Presented here are 10 T cell receptor beta chains from one specimen sequenced in a study of OX40 agonist ivuxolimab in advanced cancers. TCRdb's table, derived via immunoSEQ multiplex PCR, lists solely in-frame clones and lacks some. The table records over 50,000 clones, around 82% of them present only once. The starting material was CD4+ or CD8+ T cells sorted from blood, obtained in a trial of the OX40 agonist ivuxolimab. The receptors stem from an adult with an advanced solid tumor such as melanoma, head and neck, liver or kidney cancer.

The count of this clone is one. The rearrangement uses TRBV7-9 and TRBJ2-3; D gene ambiguous. This CDR3 comprises 12 residues. CDR1 and CDR2 (germline): SEHNR, FQNEAQ (reference sequence). Trimming stripped 3 bases from V and 4 bases from J, with 5 bases between. CDR3 sequence (DNA): TGTGCCAGCAGCTTTGTATCAGATACGCAGTATTTT. This codes for CASSFVSDTQYF.

The chain combines TRBV19 with TRBJ2-5; weak D call: TRBD2 (7 bases). From germline, CDR1 is LNHDA and CDR2 SQIVND (reference sequence). Trimming stripped 6 bases from V and 5 bases from J, with 19 bases between. The CDR3 covers 15 residues. CDR3 in amino acids: CASRIRGERGETQYF. The CDR3 DNA follows: TGTGCCAGTAGGATTCGGGGGGAAAGGGGGGAGACCCAGTACTTC. The entire variable domain, with the rest obtained from reference TRBV19 and TRBJ2-5, is as follows: DGGITQSPKYLFRKEGQNVTLSCEQNLNHDAMYWYRQDPGQGLRLIYYSQIVNDFQKGDIAEGYSVSREKKESFPLTVTSAQKNPTAFYLCASRIRGERGETQYFGPGTRLLVL.

The rearrangement joins TRBV4-2 to TRBJ2-3; D is uncertain. The germline V and J ends were trimmed by 0 bases and 1 base, with 14 bases remaining between them. Germline-derived CDR1 and CDR2 are LGHNA and YNFKEQ. The CDR3 has 17 residues. As DNA, the CDR3 is TGTGCCAGCAGCCAAGAAGGCGGCGTACTCCGCACAGATACGCAGTATTTT. Translating it yields CASSQEGGVLRTDTQYF.

The genes are TRBV6-1 and TRBJ2-7; TRBD1 is a possible D gene (6 bases). CDR3 length: 15 amino acids. From germline, CDR1 is MNHNS and CDR2 SASEGT. V lost 6 bases and J lost 5, with 20 bases in between. CDR3 region: CASRRGTGTLNEQYF. In DNA, the CDR3 is TGTGCCAGCAGGAGGGGGACCGGGACCCTCAACGAGCAGTACTTC.

The chain couples TRBV4-1 to TRBJ2-7; no definite D call. The germline V gene has CDR1 MGHRA and CDR2 YSYEKL. The length of the CDR3 is 14 residues. V was clipped by 7 bases and J by 2 bases, with 15 bases between them. Here the CDR3 DNA reads TGCGCCAGCACCATCCTCTTGGGTCCCTACGAGCAGTACTTC. This encodes CASTILLGPYEQYF.

The chain uses TRBV11-2 and TRBJ2-7, with D maybe TRBD2 (6 bases). Trimming removed 5 bases from V and 1 base from J, with 24 bases in between. Germline CDR1 reads SGHAT; CDR2 reads FQNNGV. The CDR3 covers 18 residues. The CDR3 DNA sequence: TGTGCCAGCAGCGGACTACCGGGGCCACCTGGTGGGTCCTACGAGCAGTACTTC. Translation: CASSGLPGPPGGSYEQYF. Full variable domain (missing parts from reference TRBV11-2 and TRBJ2-7): EAGVAQSPRYKIIEKRQSVAFWCNPISGHATLYWYQQILGQGPKLLIQFQNNGVVDDSQLPKDRFSAERLKGVDSTLKIQPAKLEDSAVYLCASSGLPGPPGGSYEQYFGPGTRLTVT.

The V gene is TRBV18, the J gene TRBJ1-2, with TRBD1 as a possible D gene (6 bases). Germline V gives CDR1 KGHSH, CDR2 LQKENI. This CDR3 contains 15 residues. V was pared by 3 bases and J by 1 base, with 12 bases between. CDR3 in amino acids: CASSPLKDSNYGYTF. CDR3 nucleotides: TGTGCCAGCTCACCCCTAAAGGACAGTAACTATGGCTACACCTTC.

The chain recombines TRBV29-1 with TRBJ1-3; D unclear. The germline V gene has CDR1 SQVTM and CDR2 ANQGSEA. The length of the CDR3 is 14 residues. Between the trimmed V and J ends, which lost 4 bases and 2 bases, there was a span of 12 bases. The DNA of the CDR3 is TGCAGCGTTGCGGGGTCAAGAACTGGAAACACCATATATTTT. Its translation: CSVAGSRTGNTIYF.

The chain couples TRBV27 to TRBJ2-3; D is uncertain. The V gene's germline CDR1 is MNHEY and CDR2 SMNVEV (reference sequence). Trimming cost V 4 bases and J 0 bases, with 17 bases left between them. The CDR3 consists of 17 residues. The CDR3 nucleotides read TGTGCCAGCAGTTATTGGCAGCCTATTCCTAGCACAGATACGCAGTATTTT. This codes for CASSYWQPIPSTDTQYF.

The genes are TRBV7-9 and TRBJ2-5; 14 positions match TRBD2. V gave up 6 bases and J gave up 5 bases; unmatched junction bases: 14. The germline V gene has CDR1 SEHNR and CDR2 FQNEAQ (reference sequence). The length of the CDR3 is 18 residues. The CDR3, as DNA: TGTGCCAGCAGACCCGGGACTAGCGGGAGAGGGATGGGTGAGACCCAGTACTTC. It translates to CASRPGTSGRGMGETQYF.